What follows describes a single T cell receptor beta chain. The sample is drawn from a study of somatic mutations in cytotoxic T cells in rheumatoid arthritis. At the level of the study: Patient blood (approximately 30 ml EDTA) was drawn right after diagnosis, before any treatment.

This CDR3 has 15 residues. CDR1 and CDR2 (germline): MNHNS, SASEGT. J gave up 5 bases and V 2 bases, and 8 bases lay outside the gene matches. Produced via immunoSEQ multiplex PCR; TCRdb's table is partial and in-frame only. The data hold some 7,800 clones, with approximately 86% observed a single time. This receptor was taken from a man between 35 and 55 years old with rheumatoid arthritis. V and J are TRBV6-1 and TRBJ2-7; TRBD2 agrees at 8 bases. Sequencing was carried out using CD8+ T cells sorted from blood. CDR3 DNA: TGTGCCAGCAGTGAATGGGTTTCGGGAGGGGACGAGCAGTACGTC. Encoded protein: CASSEWVSGGDEQYV.